The present entry profiles one TCR beta chain with its context. Its antigen is unknown. Within one base of it there is no much larger clone, and no base qualities were kept. CDR1 and CDR2, per the germline V gene, are SNHLY and FYNNEI. Unmatched junction bases come to 2, with V trimmed by 2 bases and J by 4 bases. Reading from cysteine to phenylalanine, the CDR3 counts 14 amino acids. CDR3 DNA only is kept here, 42 bases in frame from base 1. The library was built by means of the immunoSEQ multiplex PCR assay. The paper's processing steps were these. A statistical classification framework was built to diagnose cytomegalovirus status from the catalog of TCR beta chain sequences. TCRdb's version of the immuneACCESS table is confined to in-frame rearrangements and falls short of the full clone set. An unresolved V gene accounts for under half of the shortfall where checked; the remainder is of unknown origin. That table furnishes V, J and clone size, whereas the DNA furnished D and trimming. The sample yields about 280,000 clones; around 85% were counted once. The top ten clonotypes cover about 1% of the sample.

Donors formed part of the validation cohort, which comprised over a hundred subjects and was distinct from the first cohort of 666 subjects. The data were obtained in a study of cytomegalovirus exposure and HLA in healthy donors (dated by TCRdb to 2015 to 2018). Background for the entire study: A later analysis indicated that the 120 validation repertoires were generated on the platform also employed for the approximately 670 repertoires of the first cohort. The study aimed to test whether cataloging public T cell receptors could reveal signatures of past pathogen exposure. The study combined high-throughput TCR immunosequencing, statistical association of individual TCRs with disease status, and machine learning to predict cytomegalovirus infection status. A separate validation cohort of some 130 different subjects was used in addition to the roughly 700-subject first cohort. Results and caveats for the whole study, not just this receptor: A later analysis found that TCRs clustered in the first cohort also tended to co-occur in the roughly 120 validation repertoires, with approximately 94% of cluster scores above 0. A few of the identified cytomegalovirus-associated TCR beta chains were confirmed in vitro to be specific for cytomegalovirus antigens. In both the original and validation cohorts, the classifier was reported to diagnose cytomegalovirus status with high specificity and sensitivity. The study listed 150 to 200 TCR beta chains as associated with cytomegalovirus. While some public TCRs were present in many individuals, most TCR sequences turned up only very rarely across donors. A later analysis lacked HLA typing for the validation cohort, so it scored co-occurrence in that cohort across all 120 repertoires. According to the authors, the approach could potentially be generalized to other disease states and immunological phenotypes.

The sample was PBMCs. This receptor chain uses TRBV2 and TRBJ2-1; 7 middle bases align to TRBD2. The clonotype originates from a woman aged 18-29 years in good health and CMV-seronegative. The CDR3 region: CASSESGEYNEQFF. The nucleotide sequence reads as follows: TGTGCCAGCAGTGAAAGCGGGGAGTACAATGAGCAGTTCTTC.